The 26 T cell receptor beta chains below were found in one sample sequenced in a study of vaccination and CD4 T cells after COVID-19. Cultured CD4+ T-cell DNA underwent Oncomine TCR Beta short-read sequencing. TCRdb passed the PCR reads through MiXCR, listing each CDR3 protein once. The top ten hold 20% to 25% of the sample, which has 2,000 or so distinct CDR3 sequences, less than 20% seen once. Antigen specificity for these receptors is unknown. Indicated treatment: approximately 11-day PBMC culture with coronavirus spike peptide pools or control peptides (ViraFEST assay). Ahead of the COVID-19 pandemic (2011-2018), the CD4+ T cells of the unexposed donor were collected. The sample taken for sequencing was CD4+ T cells from blood, cultured in vitro. All receptors derive from a human donor in good health.

By sample fraction, this clonotype is medium-sized. V and J are TRBV2 and TRBJ1-1; no clear D gene. The CDR3 has 12 amino acids. The V gene's germline CDR1 is SNHLY and CDR2 FYNNEI. Trimming stripped 8 bases from V and 2 bases from J, with 9 bases between. The CDR3 reads CASARINTEAFF. The CDR3 DNA follows: TGTGCCAGCGCCCGAATTAACACTGAAGCTTTCTTT.

As for this clonotype: A read error may be the cause here, since a much bigger clone is one base away. This sequence joins TRBV6-2 or TRBV6-3 and TRBJ2-2; TRBD1 is a possible D gene (5 bases). The V end was cut by 10 bases, the J end by 4 bases, with 16 bases between. Germline V lookup: CDR1 MNHEY, CDR2 SVGEGT. CDR3 size: 14 residues. The CDR3 reads CATSDPRGTGELFF. CDR3 bases: TGTGCCACCAGCGACCCTAGGGGCACCGGGGAGCTGTTTTTT.

This clonotype was detected a few times. This chain connects TRBV18 to TRBJ2-3; D is undetermined. The CDR3 is made up of 14 amino acids. Germline-derived CDR1 and CDR2 are KGHSH and LQKENI. V gave up 6 bases and J gave up 5 bases, with 15 bases separating them. CDR3 nucleotides: TGTGCCAGCTCGGCTACCTGGGCCCAAGATACGCAGTATTTT. Amino acids: CASSATWAQDTQYF.

The CDR3 protein is CASSLRTSGSSDTQYF. The CDR3, as DNA: TGCGCCAGCAGCCTACGGACTAGCGGGAGCTCAGATACGCAGTATTTT. The chain has TRBV5-1 and TRBJ2-3; 13 positions agree with TRBD2. The CDR3 is made up of 16 amino acids. The ends lost 4 bases at V and 4 bases at J; junction bases unmatched: 6. Germline CDR1 SGHRS, CDR2 YFSETQ.

By sample share, this clonotype is medium-sized. The genes are TRBV19 and TRBJ2-5; 11 positions agree with TRBD2. The CDR3 totals 15 residues. Germline values: CDR1 LNHDA, CDR2 SQIVND (reference sequence). V was clipped by 5 bases and J by 4 bases; unmatched bases: 6. CDR3 residues: CASSHIGTSGETQYF. The CDR3 region has the DNA TGTGCCAGTAGTCACATCGGGACTAGCGGAGAGACCCAGTACTTC.

The V call is TRBV30, the J call TRBJ1-2; D gene ambiguous. Germline V CDR1 and CDR2: GTSNPN, SVGIG (reference sequence). Deletions cut 6 bases from V and 1 base from J, with 9 bases between. This CDR3 contains 12 residues. Written as DNA, the CDR3 is TGTGCCTGTTCCACAGATAACTATGGCTACACCTTC. This codes for CACSTDNYGYTF. Supplemented by reference TRBV30 and TRBJ1-2, the full variable domain reads SQTIHQWPATLVQPVGSPLSLECTVEGTSNPNLYWYRQAAGRGLQLLFYSVGIGQISSEVPQNLSASRPQDRQFILSSKKLLLSDSGFYLCACSTDNYGYTFGSGTRLTVV.

This clonotype is large. This chain links TRBV11-1 with TRBJ1-1, with D uncertain. Germline CDR1 is SGHAT and CDR2 is FQDESV (reference sequence). The germline V and J ends were trimmed by 5 bases and 7 bases, with 17 bases remaining between them. The CDR3 runs 14 residues. DNA for the CDR3: TGTGCCAGCAGCGACCGACGGAGGACCTTTGAAGCTTTCTTT. Amino acid sequence: CASSDRRRTFEAFF.

By its share, this clonotype is medium-sized. The chain uses TRBV7-8 and TRBJ2-1; 8 nucleotides line up with TRBD1. V lost 5 bases and J lost 3; bases outside the gene matches: 9. The CDR3 is 16 residues long. Looked up from germline, CDR1 is SGHVS and CDR2 is FQNEAQ. As DNA, the CDR3 is TGTGCCAGCAGCCCCCACCGGGACAGGATCTACAATGAGCAGTTCTTC. It encodes CASSPHRDRIYNEQFF.

Concerning this clonotype: One end of the junction does not line up with germline, which may come from a read error. J is TRBJ2-7 and V is TRBV19; no definite D call. The CDR3 loop spans 15 amino acids. Germline V gene data show CDR1 as LNHDA and CDR2 as SQIVND (reference sequence). DNA of the CDR3: TGTGCCAGTGGTATAGCCCGGACCGGCTCCTACGAGCAGTACTTC. Its translation is CASGIARTGSYEQYF.

The chain links TRBV12-3 or TRBV12-4 to TRBJ2-7; tentatively, D is TRBD1 (5 bases). V lost 3 bases to trimming and J lost 4 bases, with 7 bases between them. The CDR3 is 12 amino acids. CDR3 bases: TGTGCCAGCAGTTTCGCAGGGTACGAGCAGTACTTC. Protein product: CASSFAGYEQYF.

The chain employs TRBV5-8 and TRBJ2-3; D may match TRBD1 or TRBD2 (6 bases each). Germline V gene sequence: CDR1 SGHTS, CDR2 YDEGEE. Trimming removed 4 bases from V and 2 bases from J, with 11 bases in between. The CDR3 runs to 14 residues. CDR3 loop: CASSLQGLTDTQYF. In DNA, the CDR3 is TGTGCCAGCAGCCTACAGGGACTCACAGATACGCAGTATTTT.

The chain combines TRBV11-2 with TRBJ2-7; D could derive from TRBD1 or TRBD2 (5 bases each). Trimming stripped 2 bases from V and 2 bases from J, with 13 bases between. The CDR3 totals 15 residues. CDR1 SGHAT and CDR2 FQNNGV come from the germline V gene. CDR3 residues: CASSLTGAEPYEQYF. DNA of the CDR3: TGTGCCAGCAGCTTAACCGGGGCAGAGCCCTACGAGCAGTACTTC.

V usage is TRBV5-6 and J usage is TRBJ2-5; 8 bases fit TRBD2. The CDR3 length is 14 residues. Trimming took 3 bases from V and 12 from J; bases not matched to a gene: 13. Germline V gives CDR1 SGHDT, CDR2 YYEEEE. In DNA, the CDR3 is TGTGCCAGCAGCTCAACCATGAGCGGGAGCTCAGAGTACTTC. Its translation is CASSSTMSGSSEYF.

This clonotype was observed a few times. This chain connects TRBV18 to TRBJ2-3, with 8 positions matching TRBD1. Germline V gene sequence: CDR1 KGHSH, CDR2 LQKENI. The CDR3 loop spans 17 amino acids. V gave up 3 bases and J gave up 4 bases; unmatched junction bases: 12. This CDR3 reads CASSPRRAGGIADTQYF. The CDR3 DNA is TGTGCCAGCTCACCCCGGAGGGCAGGGGGCATCGCAGATACGCAGTATTTT.

This clonotype ranks as medium-sized. The gene calls are TRBV20-1 and TRBJ2-3; the D gene is possibly TRBD2 (5 bases). V shed 3 bases and J shed 10 bases, with 14 bases lying between them. Germline CDR1 is DFQATT and CDR2 is SNEGSKA (reference sequence). The CDR3 totals 12 residues. The CDR3 nucleotides are TGCAGTGCTAGGGAAAATTCGCGGGCGCAGTATTTT. It encodes CSARENSRAQYF.

By share of the sample, this clonotype is large (0.1 to 1%). The chain is built from TRBV7-2 and TRBJ1-2; D is perhaps TRBD1 (5 bases). Germline V gene lookup returns CDR1 SGHTA and CDR2 FQGNSA. V was trimmed by 5 bases and J by 8 bases, leaving 18 bases between them. This CDR3 is 14 amino acids long. In nucleotides, the CDR3 is TGTGCCAGCAGCGGACGGGACCTGACCGGCGGCTACACCTTC. Translation: CASSGRDLTGGYTF.

V is TRBV4-3 and J is TRBJ2-7; D uncertain. The germline gives CDR1 LGHNA, CDR2 YSLEER. The CDR3 has 14 amino acids. V was trimmed by 0 bases and J by 6 bases, leaving 12 bases between them. CDR3 protein: CASSQDHLSREQYF. The CDR3 nucleotides are TGCGCCAGCAGCCAAGATCATCTGTCCCGCGAGCAGTACTTC.

This clonotype is labeled as medium-sized. The CDR3 is CASSFLGGGYEQYF. The CDR3 region has the DNA TGTGCCAGCAGTTTCTTAGGGGGCGGGTACGAGCAGTACTTC. The chain carries TRBV28 and TRBJ2-7, with 7 bases aligning to TRBD1. Per germline, CDR1 MDHEN and CDR2 SYDVKM. V gave up 3 bases and J gave up 4 bases; unmatched junction bases: 6. CDR3 size: 14 residues.

This clonotype was seen a handful of times. The genes are TRBV2 and TRBJ2-1, with D uncertain. Trimming took 6 bases from V and 6 from J, leaving 6 bases between them. The CDR3 has 11 residues. Germline CDR1 and CDR2: SNHLY and FYNNEI. The CDR3 bases are TGTGCCAGCAGCACGATCAATGAGCAGTTCTTC. Its protein product is CASSTINEQFF.

V usage is TRBV11-3 and J usage is TRBJ2-2; 7 bases fit TRBD2. This CDR3 comprises 15 residues. The germline V gene has CDR1 SGHNT and CDR2 YENEEA. V shed 1 base, J shed 4 bases, and the junction held 3 bases outside the gene matches. CDR3 in DNA: TGTGCCAGCAGCTTAGGGGGGGGAGCCACCGGGGAGCTGTTTTTT. Its protein is CASSLGGGATGELFF.

The J gene is TRBJ2-7, the V gene TRBV30, with TRBD1 as a possible D gene (5 bases). Trimming shortened V by 0 bases and J by 5 bases, and 17 bases separated the two germline ends. Germline V gene sequence: CDR1 GTSNPN, CDR2 SVGIG (reference sequence). The CDR3 runs to 15 residues. The CDR3 DNA reads as TGTGCCTGGAGTGTAACCGCCAGGGCCTTCCACGAGCAGTACTTC. Protein product: CAWSVTARAFHEQYF.

In this sample, this clonotype is medium-sized (0.01 to 0.1%). V gene TRBV20-1 combines with J gene TRBJ2-7; 7 positions agree with TRBD2. The CDR3 is 14 residues long. The V and J ends lost 7 bases and 0 bases, in that order; junction bases with no gene match: 9. Per germline, CDR1 DFQATT and CDR2 SNEGSKA (reference sequence). CDR3 amino acids: CSGLAEGFSYEQYF. The CDR3 nucleotides are TGCAGTGGGCTAGCGGAGGGGTTCTCCTACGAGCAGTACTTC.

Notes on this clonotype: This may come from a read error, since a much larger clone is one base off. CDR3 in DNA: TGTGCCAGCAGTGAAGCGGGAGGGGTGGGATATGGCTACACCTTC. Its protein is CASSEAGGVGYGYTF. This chain connects TRBV2 to TRBJ1-2; tentative D call: TRBD1 (5 bases). Germline CDR1 is SNHLY and CDR2 is FYNNEI. Trimming cost V 0 bases and J 5 bases, with 13 bases left between them. The CDR3 runs to 15 residues.

The J gene is TRBJ1-1, the V gene TRBV5-1; D remains ambiguous. Germline V CDR1 and CDR2: SGHRS, YFSETQ. V gave up 2 bases and J gave up 3 bases, with 8 bases separating them. The CDR3 has 13 residues. The DNA for the CDR3 is TGCGCCAGCAGCTTCATCGGAGACACTGAAGCTTTCTTT. It is translated as CASSFIGDTEAFF.

This clonotype is medium-sized. The genes are TRBV20-1 and TRBJ1-1; the D gene is possibly TRBD1 (6 bases). The CDR3 covers 13 residues. Germline V gene data show CDR1 as DFQATT and CDR2 as SNEGSKA (reference sequence). The CDR3 region is CGNPGERRTEAFF. CDR3 nucleotides: TGCGGGAACCCAGGGGAAAGAAGGACTGAAGCTTTCTTT.

This clonotype showed up just a few times. This chain links TRBV14 with TRBJ1-1; 12 bases match TRBD1. Germline V gene data show CDR1 as SGHDN and CDR2 as FVKESK. The CDR3 consists of 14 residues. V shed 6 bases, J shed 6 bases, and the junction held 5 bases outside the gene matches. This CDR3 reads CASSRDRGRSEAFF. As DNA, the CDR3 is TGTGCCAGCAGTCGGGACAGGGGGCGGTCTGAAGCTTTCTTT.